Listed here are 20 T cell receptor beta chains from one sample, sequenced in a study of type 1 and type 2 diabetes patients. Amplification started from genomic DNA. A primer set of 30 forward and 13 reverse primers amplified the CDR3. TCRdb re-derived calls from the multiplex PCR reads in MiXCR, one entry per CDR3 protein. Among 280,000 or so distinct CDR3 sequences listed, 45% to 60% were seen once. Sequenced material: peripheral blood mononuclear cells (PBMCs). Source of these receptors: a man aged 18 to 29 with type 2 diabetes.

The table lists this clonotype with a few counts. The V gene is TRBV7-8, the J gene TRBJ2-1, with TRBD2 identical over 8 bases. The CDR3 is 20 amino acids. Germline CDR1 reads SGHVS; CDR2 reads FQNEAQ. Germline trimming cut 4 bases from V and 0 bases from J; bases unmatched to any gene: 17. The CDR3, as DNA: TGTGCCAGCAGCTCGTTACCGAGGAGCTTTAGCGGGATCTCCTACAATGAGCAGTTCTTC. This encodes CASSSLPRSFSGISYNEQFF.

To note about this clonotype: A much larger clone differs by one base, so this may be a read error. The CDR3 reads CAWVGGYEQYF. CDR3 nucleotides: TGTGCCTGGGTAGGGGGCTACGAGCAGTACTTC. V is TRBV30 and J is TRBJ2-7, with D perhaps matching TRBD1 (6 bases). The CDR3 has 11 amino acids. Germline loops: CDR1 GTSNPN, CDR2 SVGIG (reference sequence). The V end lost 5 bases, the J end lost 3 bases, and 8 bases lay between the germline ends. Full variable domain (outside the CDR3, taken from reference TRBV30 and TRBJ2-7): SQTIHQWPATLVQPVGSPLSLECTVEGTSNPNLYWYRQAAGRGLQLLFYSVGIGQISSEVPQNLSASRPQDRQFILSSKKLLLSDSGFYLCAWVGGYEQYFGPGTRLTVT.

There are a few counts of this clonotype. This sequence joins TRBV19 and TRBJ1-1; D remains ambiguous. The CDR3 is 13 amino acids. CDR1 LNHDA and CDR2 SQIVND come from the germline V gene (reference sequence). The germline V and J ends were trimmed by 6 bases and 1 base, with 9 bases remaining between them. The CDR3 region is CASRRAANTEAFF. In DNA form, the CDR3 reads TGTGCCAGTAGAAGGGCAGCGAACACTGAAGCTTTCTTT.

The CDR3 DNA reads TGTGCCAGCAGCTTCCAATCCGGACTAGCGTGGAATACGCAGTATTTT. Protein: CASSFQSGLAWNTQYF. The J gene is TRBJ2-3, the V gene TRBV7-2; the match to TRBD2 covers 9 bases. The CDR3 sequence is 16 residues long. Losses at the gene ends were 3 bases for V and 7 bases for J; bases not matched to a gene: 11. The germline CDR1 and CDR2 sequences are SGHTA and FQGNSA.

This chain connects TRBV14 to TRBJ1-2; D remains unclear. This CDR3 has 14 amino acids. V lost 4 bases and J 5 bases, leaving 14 bases between the germline ends. Germline V gene sequence: CDR1 SGHDN, CDR2 FVKESK. The CDR3 loop reads CASSRHLGDYGYTF. CDR3 DNA sequence: TGTGCCAGCAGCCGGCATCTTGGGGATTATGGCTACACCTTC.

CDR3 in DNA: TGTGCCAGCAGTCCCAGGGACAGCCCGCGGTACTTC. This sequence encodes CASSPRDSPRYF. The chain carries TRBV28 and TRBJ2-7; 7 bases map to TRBD1. The V segment lost 5 bases and the J segment 12 bases; nucleotides outside the gene matches: 10. CDR1 and CDR2 (germline): MDHEN, SYDVKM. The CDR3 is 12 residues long.

This clonotype was seen many times. The V call is TRBV10-3, the J call TRBJ2-7; TRBD1 matches 8 bases. Trimming removed 10 bases from V and 5 bases from J; junction bases left unmatched: 13. This CDR3 is built from 14 residues. Germline assignment: CDR1 ENHRY and CDR2 SYGVKD. The CDR3 nucleotides read TGTGCCACCTTCCTCCCAGGGGGCGGCGACGAGCAGTACTTC. It codes for CATFLPGGGDEQYF.

J is TRBJ1-5 and V is TRBV19; D uncertain. The CDR3 extends over 15 amino acids. Trimming removed 4 bases at V and 0 bases at J, with 10 bases between. CDR1 and CDR2 from the germline V gene are LNHDA and SQIVND (reference sequence). CDR3 in DNA: TGTGCCAGTAGTAGGGCGGAAGATAGCAATCAGCCCCAGCATTTT. It specifies CASSRAEDSNQPQHF.

The V and J genes are TRBV20-1 and TRBJ2-7; 7 nucleotides match TRBD2. V trimming: 0 bases; J trimming: 3 bases; junction bases outside the gene matches: 11. Germline loops: CDR1 DFQATT, CDR2 SNEGSKA (reference sequence). The CDR3 runs to 16 residues. CDR3 sequence (DNA): TGCAGTGCTAGAGATGGGCTAGCGGACCGATTCTACGAGCAGTACTTC. Protein: CSARDGLADRFYEQYF.

The V call is TRBV29-1, the J call TRBJ2-7; D is uncertain. Deletions cut 5 bases from V and 7 bases from J, with 12 bases between. The V gene's germline CDR1 is SQVTM and CDR2 ANQGSEA. The CDR3 is made up of 11 amino acids. CDR3 DNA: TGCAGCGTTTACGTCCAAGGAGAGCAGTACTTC. It is translated as CSVYVQGEQYF.

This clonotype has only a few counts. V and J are TRBV19 and TRBJ1-1; D remains ambiguous. V was trimmed by 7 bases and J by 6 bases, leaving 18 bases between them. The length of the CDR3 is 14 residues. Looked up from germline, CDR1 is LNHDA and CDR2 is SQIVND (reference sequence). The CDR3 nucleotides are TGTGCCAGTAAAAGGACTCTAGGGTCCCCTGAAGCTTTCTTT. Encoded protein: CASKRTLGSPEAFF.

This rearrangement joins TRBV29-1 to TRBJ1-2; the D is unclear. V was shortened by 3 bases and J by 2 bases, with 7 bases between the two germline ends. Germline CDR1 reads SQVTM; CDR2 reads ANQGSEA. This CDR3 spans 12 amino acids. CDR3 bases: TGCAGCGTTGATCACCAGAACTATGGCTACACCTTC. This translates into CSVDHQNYGYTF.

The genes are TRBV28 and TRBJ1-2, with 7 bases matching TRBD1. V gave up 6 bases and J gave up 4 bases; unmatched junction bases: 8. The CDR3 is 14 residues long. Germline V CDR1 and CDR2: MDHEN, SYDVKM. CDR3 region: CASRRTGRVYGYTF. The CDR3 DNA follows: TGTGCCAGCAGGCGGACAGGCAGGGTCTATGGCTACACCTTC.

Notes on this clonotype: A much larger clone differs from this one at a single base, so this may be a read error. The chain carries TRBV10-3 and TRBJ2-7; D is possibly TRBD1 or TRBD2 (6 bases each). Germline CDR1 ENHRY, CDR2 SYGVKD. The germline V and J ends were trimmed by 8 bases and 2 bases, with 7 bases remaining between them. The CDR3 consists of 11 residues. In DNA form, the CDR3 reads TGTGCCATCGGGGGGCCCTACGAGCAGTACTTC. Translation: CAIGGPYEQYF.

The chain recombines TRBV19 with TRBJ2-2; D gene ambiguous. Germline V lookup: CDR1 LNHDA, CDR2 SQIVND (reference sequence). There are 15 residues in the CDR3. The V gene lost 3 bases and the J gene lost 5 bases, with 13 bases spanning the gap. This chain's CDR3 is CASSIFPRETGELFF. DNA of the CDR3: TGTGCCAGTAGTATTTTCCCCCGAGAGACCGGGGAGCTGTTTTTT.

Notes on this clonotype: This may be a read error, as it is one base from a much larger clone. The chain links TRBV7-2 to TRBJ2-7; D gene ambiguous. CDR1 is SGHTA, CDR2 FQGNSA, per germline. This CDR3 comprises 15 residues. The CDR3: CASSLGRRVGDEQHF. CDR3 nucleotides: TGTGCCAGCAGCTTAGGTAGGCGCGTTGGCGACGAGCAGCACTTC.

About this clonotype itself: This could be a read error, since a much larger clone is one nucleotide away. The V and J genes are TRBV25-1 and TRBJ2-7, with a weak D call TRBD1 (6 bases). Looked up from germline, CDR1 is MGHDK and CDR2 is SYGVNS. Trimming removed 8 bases from V and 9 bases from J, with 17 bases in between. This CDR3 has 12 amino acids. CDR3 nucleotide sequence: TGTGCCAGCGAAGCCAGGGGACACGGGCAGTACTTC. It specifies CASEARGHGQYF.

The chain couples TRBV30 to TRBJ1-1; TRBD1 matches 8 bases. V shed 0 bases, J shed 4 bases, and the junction held 4 bases outside the gene matches. Germline V gene lookup returns CDR1 GTSNPN and CDR2 SVGIG (reference sequence). The CDR3 runs to 14 residues. Here the CDR3 DNA reads TGTGCCTGGAGTGTACAGGGGGGCGGCACTGAAGCTTTCTTT. It yields the protein CAWSVQGGGTEAFF.

About this clonotype: At one end the junction does not follow the germline gene, possibly because of a read error. This chain links TRBV7-2 with TRBJ2-3, with 12 bases identical to TRBD2. The CDR3 covers 15 residues. Germline V gene lookup returns CDR1 SGHTA and CDR2 FQGNSA. The CDR3 sequence is CASSLAGGSTDTQYF. As DNA, the CDR3 is TGTGCCAGCAGCCTAGCGGGGGGGAGCACAGATACGCAGTATTTT.

This clonotype was seen only a few times. V is TRBV6-6 and J is TRBJ1-5; possibly TRBD1 for D (5 bases). The CDR3 covers 14 residues. Trimming stripped 6 bases from V and 6 bases from J, with 15 bases between. Per germline, CDR1 MNHNY and CDR2 SVGAGI (reference sequence). In DNA form, the CDR3 reads TGTGCCAGCAGCACGGGGGGGTTAAGTCAGCCCCAGCATTTT. Translated: CASSTGGLSQPQHF.